The sequence of this T cell receptor beta chain was determined in a study of vaccination effects on CD4 cells after COVID-19. Of note for this clone: Its target is unknown.

Overall study findings and caveats: Few convalescent patients were studied, and early post-infection samples were lacking. Marked contraction was observed in infection-induced and vaccine-induced clones late after vaccination.

Assay used: immunoSEQ multiplex PCR; TCRdb lists only in-frame clones, some missing. The sample holds 29,000 or so clones, about 73% seen once. V was pared by 1 base and J by 7 bases, with 2 bases of the junction left unmatched. This CDR3 has 13 residues. CDR1 is SGHTA and CDR2 is FQGNSA in the germline V gene. Pools of viral peptides were used by the ViraFEST assay to expand antigen-specific CD4+ T cells ahead of sequencing. Researchers isolated CD4+ T cells once less than 13 days of culture had elapsed. Participants received two doses of either the BNT162b2 or mRNA-1273 vaccine. Nobody among the vaccine recipients had prior SARS-CoV-2 infection (nucleocapsid antibodies were negative). PBMC were cultured at approximately 2 million per well with 9.5 to 10 IU/ml IL-2 and about 9.4 ug/ml peptides.

V usage is TRBV7-2 and J usage is TRBJ1-1, with 8 nucleotides matching TRBD1. The sample was CD4+ T cells from PBMCs cultured with HCoV-OC43 spike peptides, taken after COVID-19 vaccination. Subset specified: HCoV-OC43 spike overlapping peptide pool stimulation. The source is a human donor who received a COVID-19 vaccine. The CDR3 loop is CASSLDRGVEAFF. CDR3 DNA sequence: TGTGCCAGCAGCTTAGACAGGGGGGTTGAAGCTTTCTTT.